The 9 T cell receptor beta chains in this list originate from one sample, sequenced in a study of blood T cell repertoires in COVID-19. TCRdb keeps only in-frame clones here, not all; method: immunoSEQ multiplex PCR. The sample has approximately 60,000 clones, around 83% seen once; the top ten hold approximately 3.6%. Sequences were obtained from peripheral blood. Source of these receptors: an elderly woman with acute or convalescent COVID-19.

This rearrangement joins TRBV3-1 (or the pseudogene TRBV3-2) to TRBJ2-1; 10 bases agree with TRBD2. Trimming cost V 1 base and J 6 bases; bases outside gene matches: 6. The length of the CDR3 is 16 residues. Germline CDR1 is LGHDT and CDR2 is YNNKEL (reference sequence). The CDR3 region has the DNA TGTGCCAGCAGCCAAGGGGTAGCGGGGGGACTCAATGAGCAGTTCTTC. Translated, it gives CASSQGVAGGLNEQFF.

The rearrangement uses TRBV27 and TRBJ1-4, with TRBD1 identical over 7 bases. The germline V gene encodes CDR1 MNHEY and CDR2 SMNVEV (reference sequence). The CDR3 contains 14 residues. The J segment lost 4 bases and the V segment lost 5 bases, leaving 4 bases of the junction unmatched. The CDR3 coding sequence is TGTGCCAGCAGTCCCGACAGGGTTAATGAAAAACTGTTTTTT. Protein: CASSPDRVNEKLFF.

This clone was seen a handful of times. This sequence joins TRBV27 and TRBJ2-7; 7 positions match TRBD2. V lost 5 bases and J lost 0; bases outside the gene matches: 4. The CDR3 is 14 amino acids. Germline-derived CDR1 and CDR2 are MNHEY and SMNVEV (reference sequence). Here the CDR3 reads CASSGRGISYEQYF. The CDR3 bases are TGTGCCAGCAGTGGGCGGGGGATCTCCTACGAGCAGTACTTC.

This sequence joins TRBV11-2 and TRBJ2-1; D perhaps matches TRBD1 (5 bases). The V gene lost 4 bases and the J gene lost 11 bases, with 15 bases spanning the gap. Germline V gene sequence: CDR1 SGHAT, CDR2 FQNNGV. The CDR3 covers 13 residues. This CDR3 reads CASSSVGATKQFF. The CDR3 bases are TGTGCCAGCAGCTCCGTTGGGGCTACCAAGCAGTTCTTC.

This chain uses TRBV5-4 with TRBJ2-1, with 12 positions matching TRBD2. CDR3 length: 15 amino acids. V lost 5 bases to trimming and J lost 6 bases; unmatched junction nucleotides: 6. Germline CDR1 and CDR2: SGHNT and YYREEE (reference sequence). The CDR3 nucleotides read TGTGCCAGCAGGGAAGGACTAGCGGGGACCAATGAGCAGTTCTTC. This translates into CASREGLAGTNEQFF. Filled out from reference TRBV5-4 and TRBJ2-1, the complete variable domain reads ETGVTQSPTHLIKTRGQQVTLRCSSQSGHNTVSWYQQALGQGPQFIFQYYREEENGRGNFPPRFSGLQFPNYSSELNVNALELDDSALYLCASREGLAGTNEQFFGPGTRLTVL.

This sequence joins TRBV9 and TRBJ1-1; D perhaps matches TRBD1 (6 bases). CDR1 and CDR2 (germline): SGDLS, YYNGEE. CDR3 length: 13 amino acids. Deletions cut 4 bases from V and 4 bases from J, with 11 bases between. The CDR3 sequence: CASSSTGSTEAFF. The CDR3 bases are TGTGCCAGCAGCTCCACAGGGAGCACTGAAGCTTTCTTT.

The chain combines TRBV13 with TRBJ2-3, with a weak D call TRBD2 (6 bases). Germline lookup yields CDR1 PRHDT and CDR2 FYEKMQ (reference sequence). V lost 0 bases and J 4 bases, leaving 14 bases between the germline ends. The CDR3 sequence is 16 residues long. The CDR3 DNA is TGTGCCAGCAGCTTAGGGGCGGGATTACGCCCAGATACGCAGTATTTT. Protein sequence: CASSLGAGLRPDTQYF.

The chain recombines TRBV5-1 with TRBJ2-3; D may be TRBD1 (5 bases). Germline lookup yields CDR1 SGHRS and CDR2 YFSETQ. V was trimmed by 6 bases and J by 4 bases, leaving 18 bases between them. CDR3 length equals 15 residues. The CDR3: CASTNGQGAPDTQYF. DNA for the CDR3: TGCGCCAGCACCAACGGGCAGGGCGCCCCAGATACGCAGTATTTT.

This chain uses TRBV9 with TRBJ1-5; D is perhaps TRBD1 (6 bases). Germline CDR1 SGDLS, CDR2 YYNGEE. The V gene lost 4 bases and the J gene lost 0 bases, with 14 bases spanning the gap. The CDR3 spans 16 residues. CDR3 sequence (DNA): TGTGCCAGCAGCTCTCAATCGGACAGTAGCAATCAGCCCCAGCATTTT. Translation gives CASSSQSDSSNQPQHF.